This TCR beta chain was retrieved from a study of STAT3 mutations in large granular lymphocyte leukemia. Profiling relied on immunoSEQ multiplex PCR, and the TCRdb table lists in-frame clones only, not all of them. This repertoire shows roughly 46,000 clones, about 81% found once; its top ten account for around 0.39%. Whole-study findings and limits: At least one immunodominant TCR beta clonotype appeared in every T-cell large granular lymphocyte leukemia patient.

The ends lost 3 bases at V and 8 bases at J; junction bases unmatched: 7. The CDR3 runs 14 residues. CDR1 and CDR2 from the germline V gene are KGHSH and LQKENI. Turning to this clone: The target antigen is unknown.

This receptor was taken from a human donor with T large granular lymphocyte leukemia. Some clones in this sample may be carry-over from other donors' samples. This sequence joins TRBV18 and TRBJ2-1; the match to TRBD1 covers 7 bases. The sequencing sample was made of PBMCs. The CDR3 sequence: CASSPQSDRDEQFF. In DNA, the CDR3 is TGTGCCAGCTCACCCCAATCCGACAGGGATGAGCAGTTCTTC.